This passage covers 12 T cell receptor beta chains from one sample sequenced in a study of blood T cell repertoires in COVID-19. The protocol was immunoSEQ multiplex PCR, while the TCRdb copy is restricted to in-frame clones and leaves out a portion. The table includes 250,000 to 300,000 clones, about 86% detected once. The sample was PBMCs or T cells enriched from blood (not recorded which). The receptors were sampled from a man aged 25 to 45 with acute COVID-19.

The J gene is TRBJ1-1, the V gene TRBV19; tentative D call: TRBD1 (5 bases). Germline values: CDR1 LNHDA, CDR2 SQIVND (reference sequence). This CDR3 comprises 14 residues. The V end lost 6 bases, the J end lost 0 bases, and 11 bases lay between the germline ends. The DNA for the CDR3 is TGTGCCAGTAGATTTGGACATCTGAACACTGAAGCTTTCTTT. Amino acids: CASRFGHLNTEAFF.

The rearrangement uses TRBV10-2 and TRBJ2-1; TRBD1 might be the D (7 bases). V shed 3 bases and J shed 8 bases, with 14 bases lying between them. Looked up from germline, CDR1 is WSHSY and CDR2 is SAAADI. There are 14 residues in the CDR3. The CDR3 sequence is CASSESARGDEQFF. The CDR3 DNA follows: TGCGCCAGCAGTGAATCGGCCAGGGGGGATGAGCAGTTCTTC.

This rearrangement joins TRBV5-6 to TRBJ1-2, with TRBD1 matching over 7 bases. CDR1 and CDR2 from the germline V gene are SGHDT and YYEEEE. V was pared by 4 bases and J by 4 bases, with 10 bases of the junction left unmatched. The CDR3 has 15 amino acids. The CDR3, as DNA: TGTGCCAGCAGCCCCGGGACAGAAACCTTCTATGGCTACACCTTC. It encodes CASSPGTETFYGYTF.

V gene TRBV28 combines with J gene TRBJ2-3; tentatively, D is TRBD2 (6 bases). Germline V lookup: CDR1 MDHEN, CDR2 SYDVKM. This CDR3 comprises 13 residues. V lost 7 bases to trimming and J lost 3 bases, with 11 bases between them. The CDR3 region is CASNGGATDTQYF. Written as DNA, the CDR3 is TGTGCCAGCAACGGAGGGGCTACAGATACGCAGTATTTT.

The rearrangement uses TRBV11-2 and TRBJ2-5; TRBD1 might be the D (6 bases). The V and J ends lost 5 bases and 5 bases respectively, with 15 bases between them. Germline CDR1 reads SGHAT; CDR2 reads FQNNGV. The CDR3 is 14 amino acids. Here the CDR3 DNA reads TGTGCCAGCAGCCTGGGGGCAGGGCGGGAGACCCAGTACTTC. It yields the protein CASSLGAGRETQYF.

The chain links TRBV19 to TRBJ1-6; weak D call: TRBD1 (5 bases). Germline V gene data show CDR1 as LNHDA and CDR2 as SQIVND (reference sequence). Trimming removed 2 bases at V and 6 bases at J, with 14 bases between. This CDR3 is built from 16 residues. The CDR3 here is CASSISTGIGNSPLHF. The CDR3 DNA follows: TGTGCCAGTAGTATAAGTACAGGCATAGGTAATTCACCCCTCCACTTT.

V usage is TRBV5-1 and J usage is TRBJ2-6, with TRBD1 matching over 8 bases. The CDR3 is made up of 18 amino acids. V shed 4 bases, J shed 0 bases, and the junction held 9 bases outside the gene matches. Per germline, CDR1 SGHRS and CDR2 YFSETQ. The CDR3 reads CASSTRTGPSSGANVLTF. As DNA, the CDR3 is TGCGCCAGCAGCACCCGGACAGGGCCGAGCTCTGGGGCCAACGTCCTGACTTTC.

The chain carries TRBV9 and TRBJ2-5; 10 bases fit TRBD1. The germline gives CDR1 SGDLS, CDR2 YYNGEE. V shed 7 bases, J shed 5 bases, and the junction held 5 bases outside the gene matches. The CDR3 totals 13 residues. The CDR3 is CASGGQGLETQYF. Written as DNA, the CDR3 is TGTGCCAGCGGGGGACAGGGGTTGGAGACCCAGTACTTC. The full variable domain, with the rest looked up from reference TRBV9 and TRBJ2-5, is DSGVTQTPKHLITATGQRVTLRCSPRSGDLSVYWYQQSLDQGLQFLIQYYNGEERAKGNILERFSAQQFPDLHSELNLSSLELGDSALYFCASGGQGLETQYFGPGTRLLVL.

The rearrangement joins TRBV7-8 to TRBJ1-2; D might be TRBD1 (5 bases). The V gene's germline CDR1 is SGHVS and CDR2 FQNEAQ. The length of the CDR3 is 14 residues. The ends were cut back, 3 bases at V and 8 bases at J, with 16 bases in the middle. CDR3 protein: CASSLGGLAMGYTF. The CDR3, as DNA: TGTGCCAGCAGCTTGGGGGGATTGGCTATGGGCTACACCTTC.

The chain uses TRBV5-8 and TRBJ2-7; D possibly corresponds to TRBD1 (6 bases). V dropped 5 bases and J dropped 7 bases, with 13 bases sitting between them. This CDR3 is built from 12 residues. Germline assignment: CDR1 SGHTS and CDR2 YDEGEE. The CDR3: CASSPTGFEQYV. The CDR3 nucleotides are TGTGCCAGCAGTCCTACAGGGTTTGAGCAGTACGTC.

V is TRBV5-8 and J is TRBJ1-5; D ambiguous. Trimming cost V 0 bases and J 5 bases, with 12 bases left between them. Germline V gives CDR1 SGHTS, CDR2 YDEGEE. CDR3 size: 15 residues. CDR3 in amino acids: CASSLGRVLDQPQHF. CDR3 sequence (DNA): TGTGCCAGCAGCTTGGGACGGGTTTTGGATCAGCCCCAGCATTTT.

The V and J genes are TRBV7-9 and TRBJ2-5; D not certain. Deletions cut 5 bases from V and 1 base from J, with 11 bases between. CDR1 SEHNR and CDR2 FQNEAQ come from the germline V gene (reference sequence). The CDR3 is 14 amino acids. In nucleotides, the CDR3 is TGTGCCAGCAGCCCCGACACACTCCAAGAGACCCAGTACTTC. This encodes CASSPDTLQETQYF.